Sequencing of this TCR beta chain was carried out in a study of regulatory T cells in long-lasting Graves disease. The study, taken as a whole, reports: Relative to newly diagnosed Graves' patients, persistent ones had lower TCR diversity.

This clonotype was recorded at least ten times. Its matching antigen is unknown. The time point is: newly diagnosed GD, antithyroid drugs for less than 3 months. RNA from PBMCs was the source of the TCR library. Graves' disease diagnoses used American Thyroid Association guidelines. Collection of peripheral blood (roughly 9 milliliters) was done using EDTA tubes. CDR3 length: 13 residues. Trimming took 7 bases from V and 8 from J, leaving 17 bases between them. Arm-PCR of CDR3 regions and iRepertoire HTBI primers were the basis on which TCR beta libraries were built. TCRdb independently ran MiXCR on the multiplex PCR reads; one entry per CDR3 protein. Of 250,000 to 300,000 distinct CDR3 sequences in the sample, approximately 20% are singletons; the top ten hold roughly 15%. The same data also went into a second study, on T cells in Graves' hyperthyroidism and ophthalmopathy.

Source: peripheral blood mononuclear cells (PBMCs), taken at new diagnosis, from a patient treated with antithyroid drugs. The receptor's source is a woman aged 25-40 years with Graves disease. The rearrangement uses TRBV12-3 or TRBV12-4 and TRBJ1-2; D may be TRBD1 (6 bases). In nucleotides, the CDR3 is TGTGCCAGCACCACCACAGGGATTGTGGGCTACACCTTC. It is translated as CASTTTGIVGYTF.